The 7 T cell receptor beta chains listed next were all sequenced from one sample in a study of blood T cell repertoires in COVID-19 (dated by TCRdb to between 2020 and 2021). Libraries came from the immunoSEQ multiplex PCR assay. TCRdb holds this immuneACCESS table with in-frame rearrangements only. Some clones are missing; in checked studies, unresolved V genes explain under half, and the rest has no known cause. Counted in this sample were more than 350,000 clones; about 88% of them appeared once. The biggest ten clones account for about 1.4% of the sample. Specimen: PBMCs or T cells enriched from blood (not recorded which). Every receptor here comes from a woman younger than 30 who had been exposed to COVID-19.

The J gene is TRBJ1-2, the V gene TRBV15; no definite D call. CDR1 and CDR2 (germline): LNHNV, YYDKDF (reference sequence). V lost 2 bases to trimming and J lost 6 bases, with 13 bases between them. The CDR3 length is 14 residues. CDR3 coding DNA: TGTGCCACCAGCAGACCAATTGTTGCTAATGGCTACACCTTC. Translated, it gives CATSRPIVANGYTF.

This clone was seen just once. This sequence joins TRBV3-1 (or the pseudogene TRBV3-2) and TRBJ2-1; 12 nucleotides match TRBD2. Germline loops: CDR1 LGHDT, CDR2 YNNKEL (reference sequence). Trimming took 5 bases from V and 10 from J; bases not matched to a gene: 15. The CDR3 is 17 amino acids. The CDR3 region has the DNA TGTGCCAGCAGCAGTATAAGACTAGCGGGAGCGTCGGAAGAGCAGTTCTTC. Translation gives CASSSIRLAGASEEQFF.

The gene calls are TRBV2 and TRBJ2-2; TRBD2 matches 7 bases. After removal of 4 bases from V and 4 bases from J, the junction contained 0 bases not matched to a gene. Germline-derived CDR1 and CDR2 are SNHLY and FYNNEI. CDR3 size: 13 residues. CDR3 sequence: CASSGGGTGELFF. In DNA form, the CDR3 reads TGTGCCAGCAGTGGCGGGGGCACCGGGGAGCTGTTTTTT.

The chain couples TRBV10-2 to TRBJ1-1; D is uncertain. Germline-derived CDR1 and CDR2 are WSHSY and SAAADI. The V end lost 7 bases, the J end lost 4 bases, and 28 bases lay between the germline ends. The CDR3 totals 18 residues. CDR3 sequence: CASTDPPFMQALGTEAFF. The CDR3, as DNA: TGCGCCAGCACCGACCCTCCATTTATGCAGGCTTTGGGCACTGAAGCTTTCTTT.

The chain uses TRBV9 and TRBJ1-2; D not resolved. The V gene's germline CDR1 is SGDLS and CDR2 YYNGEE. The CDR3 has 14 residues. Deletions cut 3 bases from V and 4 bases from J, with 13 bases between. Here the CDR3 DNA reads TGTGCCAGCAGCGGGGATCGGGGTGGCTATGGCTACACCTTC. Residues: CASSGDRGGYGYTF.

The chain joins TRBV27 to TRBJ2-7, with D tentatively TRBD2 (6 bases). V was clipped by 6 bases and J by 5 bases, with 11 bases between them. The germline V gene encodes CDR1 MNHEY and CDR2 SMNVEV (reference sequence). This CDR3 is built from 12 residues. The CDR3 DNA sequence: TGTGCCAGCAGGGGGGGTCACGACGAGCAGTACTTC. Protein: CASRGGHDEQYF.

The chain links TRBV7-6 to TRBJ1-5; 9 nucleotides agree with TRBD1. This CDR3 comprises 16 residues. CDR1 is SGHVS and CDR2 is FNYEAQ in the germline V gene. Trimming at V came to 5 bases and at J to 6 bases, leaving 11 bases not matched to a gene. The CDR3 coding sequence is TGTGCCAGCAGCCCGGGCGCGGGACAGGGAGGTCAGCCCCAGCATTTT. As protein: CASSPGAGQGGQPQHF.